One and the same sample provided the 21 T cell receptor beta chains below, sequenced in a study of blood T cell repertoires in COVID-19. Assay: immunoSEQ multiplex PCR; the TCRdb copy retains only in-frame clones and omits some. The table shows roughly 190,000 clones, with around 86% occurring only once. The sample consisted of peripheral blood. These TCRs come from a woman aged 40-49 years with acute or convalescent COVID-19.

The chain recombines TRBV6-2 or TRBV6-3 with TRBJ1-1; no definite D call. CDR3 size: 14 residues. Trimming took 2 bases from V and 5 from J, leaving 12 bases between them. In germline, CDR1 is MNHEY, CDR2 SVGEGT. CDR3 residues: CASSYGGGSTEAFF. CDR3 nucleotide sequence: TGTGCCAGCAGTTACGGCGGTGGGAGTACTGAAGCTTTCTTT.

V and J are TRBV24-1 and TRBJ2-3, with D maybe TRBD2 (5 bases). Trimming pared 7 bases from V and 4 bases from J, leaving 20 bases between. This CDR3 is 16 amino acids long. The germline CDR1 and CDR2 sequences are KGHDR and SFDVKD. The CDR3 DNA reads TGTGCCACCAGCCCCGGGATCCGGAGAGACGCAGATACGCAGTATTTT. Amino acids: CATSPGIRRDADTQYF.

The CDR3 region has the DNA TGTGCCAGCAGCTCGGGACAACTCTATGGCTACACCTTC. Its protein is CASSSGQLYGYTF. This chain uses TRBV7-2 with TRBJ1-2; perhaps TRBD1 as D (6 bases). This CDR3 has 13 amino acids. CDR1 and CDR2 from the germline V gene are SGHTA and FQGNSA. Trimming removed 4 bases at V and 4 bases at J, with 10 bases between.

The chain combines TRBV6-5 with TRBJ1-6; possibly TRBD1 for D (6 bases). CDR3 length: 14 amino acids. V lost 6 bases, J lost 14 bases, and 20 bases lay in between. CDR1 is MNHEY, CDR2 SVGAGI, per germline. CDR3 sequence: CASRRTRSGASLHF. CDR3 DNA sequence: TGTGCCAGCAGAAGGACCCGTTCAGGGGCTTCCCTCCACTTT.

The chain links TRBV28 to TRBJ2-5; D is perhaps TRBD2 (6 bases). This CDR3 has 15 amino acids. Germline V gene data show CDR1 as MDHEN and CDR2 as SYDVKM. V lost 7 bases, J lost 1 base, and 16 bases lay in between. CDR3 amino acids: CASKGRPLVQETQYF. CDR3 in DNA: TGTGCCAGCAAAGGGAGGCCACTTGTCCAAGAGACCCAGTACTTC.

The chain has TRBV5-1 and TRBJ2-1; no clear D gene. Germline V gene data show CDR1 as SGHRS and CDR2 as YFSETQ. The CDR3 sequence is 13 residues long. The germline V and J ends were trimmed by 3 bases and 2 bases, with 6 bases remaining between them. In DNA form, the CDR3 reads TGCGCCAGCAGCTCCTCTACCTACAATGAGCAGTTCTTC. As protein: CASSSSTYNEQFF.

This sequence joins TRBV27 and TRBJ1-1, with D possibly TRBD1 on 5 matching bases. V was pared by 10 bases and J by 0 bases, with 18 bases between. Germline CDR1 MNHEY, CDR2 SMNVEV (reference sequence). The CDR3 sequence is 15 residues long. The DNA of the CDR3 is TGTGCCACCGCGGATCGGACACCAATGAACACTGAAGCTTTCTTT. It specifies CATADRTPMNTEAFF.

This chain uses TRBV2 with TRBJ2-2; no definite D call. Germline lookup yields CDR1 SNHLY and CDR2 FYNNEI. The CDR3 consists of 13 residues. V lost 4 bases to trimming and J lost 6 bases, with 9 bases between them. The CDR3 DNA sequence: TGTGCCAGCAGTGGTGTTGAGGCCGGGGAGCTGTTTTTT. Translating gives CASSGVEAGELFF.

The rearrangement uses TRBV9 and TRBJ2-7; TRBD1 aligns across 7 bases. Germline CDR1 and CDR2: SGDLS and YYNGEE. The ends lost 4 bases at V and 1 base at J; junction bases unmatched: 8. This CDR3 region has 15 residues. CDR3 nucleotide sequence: TGTGCCAGCAGCCCCGGGACAGAGAGTTCCTACGAGCAGTACTTC. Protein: CASSPGTESSYEQYF.

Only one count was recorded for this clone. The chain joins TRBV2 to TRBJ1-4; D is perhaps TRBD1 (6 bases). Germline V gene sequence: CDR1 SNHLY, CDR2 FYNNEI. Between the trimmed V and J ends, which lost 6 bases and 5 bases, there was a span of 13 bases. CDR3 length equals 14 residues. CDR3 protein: CASRDSNSNEKLFF. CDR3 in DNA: TGTGCCAGCAGGGACAGTAACTCCAATGAAAAACTGTTTTTT.

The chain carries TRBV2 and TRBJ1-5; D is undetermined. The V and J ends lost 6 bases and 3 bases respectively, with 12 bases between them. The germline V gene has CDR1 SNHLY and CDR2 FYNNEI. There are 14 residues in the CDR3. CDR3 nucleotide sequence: TGTGCCAGCAGGGGGTCGGGAGTCAATCAGCCCCAGCATTTT. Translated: CASRGSGVNQPQHF.

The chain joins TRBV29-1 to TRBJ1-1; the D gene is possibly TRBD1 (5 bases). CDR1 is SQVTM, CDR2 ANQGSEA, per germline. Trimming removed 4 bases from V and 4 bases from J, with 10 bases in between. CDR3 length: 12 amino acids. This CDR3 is CSVVRVSTEAFF. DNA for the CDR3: TGCAGCGTTGTCAGGGTGAGCACTGAAGCTTTCTTT.

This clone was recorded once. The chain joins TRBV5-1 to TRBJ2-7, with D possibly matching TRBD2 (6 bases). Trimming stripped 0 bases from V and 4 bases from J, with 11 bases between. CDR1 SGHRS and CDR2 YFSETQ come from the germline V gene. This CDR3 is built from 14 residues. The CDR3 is CASSLETRAYEQYF. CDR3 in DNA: TGCGCCAGCAGCTTGGAGACTAGGGCTTACGAGCAGTACTTC.

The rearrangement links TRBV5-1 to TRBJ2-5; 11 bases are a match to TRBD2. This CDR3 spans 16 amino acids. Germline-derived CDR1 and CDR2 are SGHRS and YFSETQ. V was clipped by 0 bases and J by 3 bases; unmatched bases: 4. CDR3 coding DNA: TGCGCCAGCAGCTTGGCGCTAGCGGGAGGTAAAGAGACCCAGTACTTC. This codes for CASSLALAGGKETQYF.

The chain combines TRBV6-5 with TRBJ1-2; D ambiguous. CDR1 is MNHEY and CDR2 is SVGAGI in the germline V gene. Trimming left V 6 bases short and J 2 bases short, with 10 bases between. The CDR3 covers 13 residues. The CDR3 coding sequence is TGTGCCAGCAGCAACCCAGGAAACTATGGCTACACCTTC. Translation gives CASSNPGNYGYTF.

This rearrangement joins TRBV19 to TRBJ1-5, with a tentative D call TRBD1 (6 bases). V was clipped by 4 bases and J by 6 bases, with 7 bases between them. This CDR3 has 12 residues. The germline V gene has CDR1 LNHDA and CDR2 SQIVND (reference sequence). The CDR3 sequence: CASSTGVQPQHF. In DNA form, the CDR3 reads TGTGCCAGTAGTACAGGGGTTCAGCCCCAGCATTTT. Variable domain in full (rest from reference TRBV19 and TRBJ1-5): DGGITQSPKYLFRKEGQNVTLSCEQNLNHDAMYWYRQDPGQGLRLIYYSQIVNDFQKGDIAEGYSVSREKKESFPLTVTSAQKNPTAFYLCASSTGVQPQHFGDGTRLSIL.

CDR3: CASSLTLAGESTGELFF. The DNA of the CDR3 is TGTGCCAGCAGTCTCACATTAGCGGGAGAGAGCACCGGGGAGCTGTTTTTT. This chain links TRBV27 with TRBJ2-2; 9 bases are a match to TRBD2. CDR1 is MNHEY and CDR2 is SMNVEV in the germline V gene (reference sequence). The CDR3 contains 17 residues. Trimming at V came to 5 bases and at J to 4 bases, leaving 11 bases not matched to a gene.

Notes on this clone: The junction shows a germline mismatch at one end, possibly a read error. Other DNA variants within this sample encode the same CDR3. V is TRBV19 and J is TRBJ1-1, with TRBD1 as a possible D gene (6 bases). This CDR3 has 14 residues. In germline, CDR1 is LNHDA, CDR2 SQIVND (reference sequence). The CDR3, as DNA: TGTGCCAGTAAGGGGGTTTGGATGAACACCGAAGCTTTCTTT. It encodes CASKGVWMNTEAFF.

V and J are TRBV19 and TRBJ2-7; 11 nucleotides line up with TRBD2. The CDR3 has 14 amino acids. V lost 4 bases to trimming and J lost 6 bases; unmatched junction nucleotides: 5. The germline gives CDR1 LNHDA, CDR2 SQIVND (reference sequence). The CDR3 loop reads CASSTSSGRREQYF. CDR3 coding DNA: TGTGCCAGTAGTACCTCTAGCGGGAGGCGCGAGCAGTACTTC.

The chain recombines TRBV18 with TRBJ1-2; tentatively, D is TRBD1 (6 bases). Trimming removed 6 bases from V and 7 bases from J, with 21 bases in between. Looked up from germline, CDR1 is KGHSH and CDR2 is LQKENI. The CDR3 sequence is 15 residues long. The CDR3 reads CASSLETGTLGGYTF. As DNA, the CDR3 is TGTGCCAGCTCTCTGGAGACCGGGACACTTGGTGGCTACACCTTC.

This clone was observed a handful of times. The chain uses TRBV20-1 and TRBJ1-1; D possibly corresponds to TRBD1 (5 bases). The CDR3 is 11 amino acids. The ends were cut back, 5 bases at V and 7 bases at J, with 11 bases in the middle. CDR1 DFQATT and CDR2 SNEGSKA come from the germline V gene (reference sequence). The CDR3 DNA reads TGCAGTGCTTCCGGGGGGATTGAAGCTTTCTTT. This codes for CSASGGIEAFF.